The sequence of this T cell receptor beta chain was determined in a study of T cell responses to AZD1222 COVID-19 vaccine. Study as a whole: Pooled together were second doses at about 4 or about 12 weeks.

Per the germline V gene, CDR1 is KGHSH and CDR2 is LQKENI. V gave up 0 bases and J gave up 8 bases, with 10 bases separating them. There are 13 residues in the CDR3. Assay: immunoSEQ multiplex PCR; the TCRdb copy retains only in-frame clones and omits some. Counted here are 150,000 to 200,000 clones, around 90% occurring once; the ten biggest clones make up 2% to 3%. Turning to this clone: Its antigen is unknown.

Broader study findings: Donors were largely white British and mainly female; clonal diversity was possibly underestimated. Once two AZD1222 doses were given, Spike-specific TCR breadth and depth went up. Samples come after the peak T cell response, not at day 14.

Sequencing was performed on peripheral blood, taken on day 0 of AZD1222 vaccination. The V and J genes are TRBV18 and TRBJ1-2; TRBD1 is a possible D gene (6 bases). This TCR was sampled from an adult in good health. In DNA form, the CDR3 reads TGTGCCAGCTCACCACCCGACAGGATCGGCTACACCTTC. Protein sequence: CASSPPDRIGYTF.